The 29 T cell receptor beta chains presented below share a single source sample, sequenced in a study of T cell repertoires in cytomegalovirus infection. No cognate antigen is known for these TCRs. TCRdb processed the reads anew with MiXCR; each CDR3 protein has one entry. Seen here are hundreds of thousands of distinct CDR3 sequences, around 31% observed once, and the top ten hold roughly 13%. The material was cultured CD8+ T cells from PBMCs, obtained from culture after CMV antigen stimulation. These receptors all come from a human donor in good health (CMV status not recorded). Some clones in this sample may be carry-over from other donors' samples.

CDR3: CSVVWQDGYEQYF. CDR3 DNA sequence: TGCAGCGTTGTGTGGCAGGATGGCTACGAGCAGTACTTC. The V gene is TRBV29-1, the J gene TRBJ2-7; D gene unclear. The CDR3 loop spans 13 amino acids. From germline, CDR1 is SQVTM and CDR2 ANQGSEA. The V end lost 4 bases, the J end lost 3 bases, and 13 bases lay between the germline ends.

In its sample, this clonotype was seen a few times. This sequence joins TRBV5-4 and TRBJ2-5, with D possibly being TRBD1 (7 bases). The germline V and J ends were trimmed by 5 bases and 4 bases, with 18 bases remaining between them. This CDR3 spans 15 amino acids. In germline, CDR1 is SGHNT, CDR2 YYREEE (reference sequence). Written as DNA, the CDR3 is TGTGCCAGCAGAGCGGAGGGGGCTCCTAGAGAGACCCAGTACTTC. It specifies CASRAEGAPRETQYF.

This clonotype was found a few times. The rearrangement links TRBV6-5 to TRBJ2-5, with D possibly being TRBD1 (5 bases). The length of the CDR3 is 16 residues. Germline V gene data show CDR1 as MNHEY and CDR2 as SVGAGI. The V end was cut by 1 base, the J end by 1 base, with 13 bases between. Written as DNA, the CDR3 is TGTGCCAGCAGTTACTGGGCAGGGTCGCTCCAAGAGACCCAGTACTTC. Translating gives CASSYWAGSLQETQYF.

The chain joins TRBV9 to TRBJ2-2, with unresolved D. Germline values: CDR1 SGDLS, CDR2 YYNGEE. This CDR3 contains 16 residues. V was pared by 4 bases and J by 2 bases, with 15 bases between. The CDR3 loop is CASSSPGGVNTGELFF. The CDR3, as DNA: TGTGCCAGCAGCAGCCCAGGTGGGGTTAACACCGGGGAGCTGTTTTTT.

This clonotype appeared a few times. The V and J genes are TRBV7-2 and TRBJ1-1, with D possibly being TRBD1 (5 bases). Germline CDR1 and CDR2: SGHTA and FQGNSA. This CDR3 is built from 11 residues. The germline V and J ends were trimmed by 5 bases and 11 bases, with 12 bases remaining between them. CDR3 nucleotides: TGTGCCAGCAGCCAAGAGGGGTGGGCTTTCTTT. Residues: CASSQEGWAFF.

The J gene is TRBJ1-5, the V gene TRBV6-2 or TRBV6-3; D possibly corresponds to TRBD1 (6 bases). Trimming pared 6 bases from V and 3 bases from J, leaving 27 bases between. The CDR3 spans 19 residues. Germline CDR1 MNHEY, CDR2 SVGEGT. CDR3 nucleotide sequence: TGTGCCAGCAGCGACCCGGAAGAGGGGGTAATCTTTAACAATCAGCCCCAGCATTTT. It is translated as CASSDPEEGVIFNNQPQHF.

This clonotype was counted a single time. Its ends do not fully match the called genes, so a read error is possible. This rearrangement joins TRBV5-4 to TRBJ2-7, with TRBD1 matching 8 bases. Germline loops: CDR1 SGHNT, CDR2 YYREEE (reference sequence). The CDR3 has 14 amino acids. The CDR3 nucleotides are TGTGCCAGCAGACCGGACAGGGCGGGTAGGGAGCAGCACTTC. This translates into CASRPDRAGREQHF.

The rearrangement links TRBV11-1 to TRBJ1-2; 7 bases line up with TRBD1. Unmatched junction bases numbered 5, after V lost 5 bases and J lost 2 bases. Germline values: CDR1 SGHAT, CDR2 FQDESV (reference sequence). CDR3 length: 14 amino acids. The DNA for the CDR3 is TGTGCCAGCAGCCGGGACAGCCGAAACTATGGCTACACCTTC. Residues: CASSRDSRNYGYTF.

This chain uses TRBV27 with TRBJ2-2, with a tentative D call TRBD2 (6 bases). V was pared by 7 bases and J by 0 bases, with 12 bases between. Germline V gene sequence: CDR1 MNHEY, CDR2 SMNVEV (reference sequence). The CDR3 runs 15 residues. DNA of the CDR3: TGTGCCAGCATGGGGCGCGGGGCGAACACCGGGGAGCTGTTTTTT. This gives the protein CASMGRGANTGELFF.

This clonotype has only a few counts. The chain is built from TRBV19 and TRBJ2-1; D uncertain. This CDR3 has 13 amino acids. CDR1 is LNHDA, CDR2 SQIVND, per germline (reference sequence). Trimming pared 4 bases from V and 4 bases from J, leaving 8 bases between. The CDR3 sequence: CASSKDAYNEQFF. The CDR3 DNA reads as TGTGCCAGTAGTAAGGACGCTTACAATGAGCAGTTCTTC.

This clonotype was counted only a few times. CDR3: CASSLFGASDTGELFF. Written as DNA, the CDR3 is TGCGCCAGCAGCTTGTTCGGGGCCTCGGACACCGGGGAGCTGTTTTTT. V usage is TRBV5-1 and J usage is TRBJ2-2; D may be TRBD1 or TRBD2 (5 bases each). This CDR3 contains 16 residues. V was pared by 1 base and J by 3 bases, with 13 bases between. Per germline, CDR1 SGHRS and CDR2 YFSETQ.

The sample holds a few counts of this clonotype. J is TRBJ2-1 and V is TRBV19, with 7 positions matching TRBD2. Germline CDR1 LNHDA, CDR2 SQIVND (reference sequence). The CDR3 has 15 residues. Trimming removed 5 bases from V and 3 bases from J; junction bases left unmatched: 7. CDR3 sequence: CASSPWAGDYNEQFF. DNA of the CDR3: TGTGCCAGTAGTCCGTGGGCGGGGGACTACAATGAGCAGTTCTTC.

This clonotype was recorded a few times. CDR3 residues: CASSLGPSEQYF. CDR3 DNA sequence: TGTGCCAGCAGCTTAGGGCCTAGCGAGCAGTACTTC. The V gene is TRBV13, the J gene TRBJ2-7; D is unclear. The CDR3 extends over 12 amino acids. The V gene's germline CDR1 is PRHDT and CDR2 FYEKMQ (reference sequence). V lost 0 bases and J lost 6, with 6 bases in between.

V is TRBV27 and J is TRBJ2-3, with a possible D match to TRBD1 (6 bases). The V and J ends lost 5 bases and 3 bases respectively, with 21 bases between them. Germline V gene data show CDR1 as MNHEY and CDR2 as SMNVEV (reference sequence). The CDR3 totals 17 residues. Here the CDR3 reads CASSPYLRGPRTDTQYF. CDR3 nucleotide sequence: TGTGCCAGCAGTCCCTACCTCAGGGGCCCCAGGACAGATACGCAGTATTTT.

This sequence joins TRBV19 and TRBJ2-1, with a weak D call TRBD2 (6 bases). CDR3 size: 15 residues. The germline V gene encodes CDR1 LNHDA and CDR2 SQIVND (reference sequence). V dropped 2 bases and J dropped 8 bases, with 16 bases sitting between them. Here the CDR3 reads CASSITGGAVDEQFF. The DNA for the CDR3 is TGTGCCAGTAGTATAACGGGCGGGGCGGTCGATGAGCAGTTCTTC. Variable domain in full (rest from reference TRBV19 and TRBJ2-1): DGGITQSPKYLFRKEGQNVTLSCEQNLNHDAMYWYRQDPGQGLRLIYYSQIVNDFQKGDIAEGYSVSREKKESFPLTVTSAQKNPTAFYLCASSITGGAVDEQFFGPGTRLTVL.

The chain uses TRBV10-2 and TRBJ2-5, with D perhaps matching TRBD2 (5 bases). Germline assignment: CDR1 WSHSY and CDR2 SAAADI. V gave up 3 bases and J gave up 9 bases, with 20 bases separating them. The CDR3 consists of 15 residues. CDR3 in amino acids: CASSDGLWAAGAQYF. The CDR3 bases are TGCGCCAGCAGTGATGGCCTATGGGCAGCCGGGGCCCAGTACTTC.

The table lists this clonotype with many counts. The V gene is TRBV7-8, the J gene TRBJ2-1; 7 bases fit TRBD1. CDR1 and CDR2 from the germline V gene are SGHVS and FQNEAQ. The CDR3 covers 16 residues. With 5 bases clipped from V and 3 bases from J, the junction kept 10 bases outside the gene matches. CDR3 DNA: TGTGCCAGCAGCGTCACGGGACAGTCCTACTACAATGAGCAGTTCTTC. Its protein is CASSVTGQSYYNEQFF.

CDR3 bases: TGTGCCAGCAGCCAGGATCAGGGTCGAGCTTTCTTT. Its protein is CASSQDQGRAFF. The chain couples TRBV4-2 to TRBJ1-1; the D gene is possibly TRBD1 (5 bases). This CDR3 has 12 amino acids. Germline-derived CDR1 and CDR2 are LGHNA and YNFKEQ. The V and J ends lost 3 bases and 10 bases respectively, with 12 bases between them.

This chain links TRBV2 with TRBJ1-3; TRBD1 might be the D (5 bases). Germline V lookup: CDR1 SNHLY, CDR2 FYNNEI. This CDR3 contains 14 residues. V gave up 9 bases and J gave up 4 bases, with 16 bases separating them. The CDR3 nucleotides read TGTGCCAGGGGGCAAAGGGATTTCGGAAACACCATATATTTT. Its protein product is CARGQRDFGNTIYF.

The CDR3 nucleotides are TGCAGTGCCTTAATAGAGGGGGTGAAGTCCTACGAGCAGTACTTC. Translating gives CSALIEGVKSYEQYF. The chain carries TRBV20-1 and TRBJ2-7; D is possibly TRBD1 (6 bases). CDR3 length: 15 residues. Germline loops: CDR1 DFQATT, CDR2 SNEGSKA (reference sequence). Trimming shortened V by 6 bases and J by 1 base, and 19 bases separated the two germline ends.

This clonotype was seen a few times. The chain carries TRBV2 and TRBJ2-1; TRBD1 matches at 7 bases. The CDR3 consists of 16 residues. The germline V gene encodes CDR1 SNHLY and CDR2 FYNNEI. V shed 2 bases and J 4 bases; nucleotides not matched to a gene: 8. The CDR3 spells CASSEPTGMGYNEQFF. The DNA of the CDR3 is TGTGCCAGCAGTGAACCGACAGGGATGGGATACAATGAGCAGTTCTTC. Complete variable domain (other parts from reference TRBV2 and TRBJ2-1): EPEVTQTPSHQVTQMGQEVILRCVPISNHLYFYWYRQILGQKVEFLVSFYNNEISEKSEIFDDQFSVERPDGSNFTLKIRSTKLEDSAMYFCASSEPTGMGYNEQFFGPGTRLTVL.

The rearrangement uses TRBV11-2 and TRBJ1-1; no clear D gene. V was trimmed by 5 bases and J by 1 base, leaving 14 bases between them. This CDR3 is built from 15 residues. Per germline, CDR1 SGHAT and CDR2 FQNNGV. The CDR3, as DNA: TGTGCCAGCAGCGAATCTGAAATACCGAACACTGAAGCTTTCTTT. As protein: CASSESEIPNTEAFF.

The chain combines TRBV24-1 with TRBJ1-2; D remains ambiguous. Trimming removed 8 bases from V and 4 bases from J, with 13 bases in between. This CDR3 is built from 13 residues. Germline-derived CDR1 and CDR2 are KGHDR and SFDVKD. The CDR3 protein is CATKGIDGYGYTF. DNA for the CDR3: TGTGCCACCAAGGGAATTGATGGCTATGGCTACACCTTC.

This chain connects TRBV9 to TRBJ2-1; 10 nucleotides line up with TRBD1. V lost 3 bases, J lost 3 bases, and 6 bases stayed unmatched. The CDR3 loop spans 16 amino acids. The germline V gene encodes CDR1 SGDLS and CDR2 YYNGEE. In nucleotides, the CDR3 is TGTGCCAGCAGCGCCCGGGACAGGGGAATCTACAATGAGCAGTTCTTC. This sequence encodes CASSARDRGIYNEQFF.

V and J are TRBV4-3 and TRBJ1-5, with a weak D call TRBD1 (5 bases). Trimming cost V 1 base and J 8 bases, with 15 bases left between them. Germline values: CDR1 LGHNA, CDR2 YSLEER. This CDR3 has 15 residues. In DNA, the CDR3 is TGCGCCAGCAGCCAAGGTCCCACCGGGGGAAAGCCCCAGCATTTT. As protein: CASSQGPTGGKPQHF.

The CDR3 nucleotides read TGTGCCAGCAGTCAGGGACTTGACTATGGCTACACCTTC. Its protein is CASSQGLDYGYTF. This chain connects TRBV27 to TRBJ1-2; tentative D call: TRBD1 (5 bases). The CDR3 has 13 residues. V was trimmed by 5 bases and J by 3 bases, leaving 10 bases between them. Germline values: CDR1 MNHEY, CDR2 SMNVEV (reference sequence).

This clonotype was observed a few times. The V call is TRBV7-6, the J call TRBJ2-1, with D perhaps TRBD2 (6 bases). The CDR3 runs 17 residues. V lost 5 bases and J 3 bases, leaving 20 bases between the germline ends. CDR1 SGHVS and CDR2 FNYEAQ come from the germline V gene. As DNA, the CDR3 is TGTGCCAGCAGCGCCCCGTCGACCGGGAGAAACTACAATGAGCAGTTCTTC. The encoded protein is CASSAPSTGRNYNEQFF.

This chain connects TRBV19 to TRBJ2-1; D gene uncertain. Germline-derived CDR1 and CDR2 are LNHDA and SQIVND (reference sequence). Trimming removed 3 bases from V and 6 bases from J, with 9 bases in between. This CDR3 region has 13 residues. Written as DNA, the CDR3 is TGTGCCAGTAGTATTGCGGCCGGCAATGAGCAGTTCTTC. It is translated as CASSIAAGNEQFF.

The rearrangement joins TRBV27 to TRBJ1-5; no clear D gene. CDR3 size: 16 residues. The germline CDR1 and CDR2 sequences are MNHEY and SMNVEV (reference sequence). V lost 2 bases and J lost 2, with 13 bases in between. In nucleotides, the CDR3 is TGTGCCAGCAGTTTAAGTCCGACCGGCGGCAATCAGCCCCAGCATTTT. It encodes CASSLSPTGGNQPQHF.